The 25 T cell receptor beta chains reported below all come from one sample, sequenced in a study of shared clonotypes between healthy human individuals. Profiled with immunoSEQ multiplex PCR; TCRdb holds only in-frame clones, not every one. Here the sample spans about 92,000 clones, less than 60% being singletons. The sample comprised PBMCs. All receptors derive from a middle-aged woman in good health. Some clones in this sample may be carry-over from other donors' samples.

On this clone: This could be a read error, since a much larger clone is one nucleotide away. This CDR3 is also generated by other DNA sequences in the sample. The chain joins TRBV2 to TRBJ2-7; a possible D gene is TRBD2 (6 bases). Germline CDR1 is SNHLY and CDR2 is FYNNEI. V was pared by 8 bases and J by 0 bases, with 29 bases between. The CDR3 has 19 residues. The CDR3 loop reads CASQVIGMVGGTHSYEQYF. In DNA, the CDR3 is TGTGCCAGCCAAGTGATAGGGATGGTGGGTGGGACTCACTCCTACGAGCAGTACTTC.

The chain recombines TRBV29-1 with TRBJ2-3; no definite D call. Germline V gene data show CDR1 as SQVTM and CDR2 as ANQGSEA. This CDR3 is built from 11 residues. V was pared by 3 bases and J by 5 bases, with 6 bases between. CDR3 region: CSVDAGDTQYF. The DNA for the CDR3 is TGCAGCGTTGATGCAGGAGATACGCAGTATTTT.

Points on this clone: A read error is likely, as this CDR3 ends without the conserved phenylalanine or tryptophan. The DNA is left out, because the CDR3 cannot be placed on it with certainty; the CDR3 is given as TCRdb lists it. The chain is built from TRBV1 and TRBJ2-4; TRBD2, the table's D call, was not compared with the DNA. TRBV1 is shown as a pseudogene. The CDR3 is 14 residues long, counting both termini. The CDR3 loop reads CTSSPRGLKNIQYL.

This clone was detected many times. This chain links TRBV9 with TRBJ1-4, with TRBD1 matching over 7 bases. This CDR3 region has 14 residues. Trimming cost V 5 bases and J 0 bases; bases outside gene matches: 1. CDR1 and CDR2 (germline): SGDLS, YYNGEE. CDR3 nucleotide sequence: TGTGCCAGCAGTACAGGGGCAACTAATGAAAAACTGTTTTTT. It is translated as CASSTGATNEKLFF.

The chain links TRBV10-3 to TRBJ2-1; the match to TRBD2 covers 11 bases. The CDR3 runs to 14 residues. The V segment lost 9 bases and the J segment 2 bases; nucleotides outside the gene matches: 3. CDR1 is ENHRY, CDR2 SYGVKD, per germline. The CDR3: CAITTSGTYNEQFF. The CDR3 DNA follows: TGTGCCATTACGACTAGCGGGACCTACAATGAGCAGTTCTTC.

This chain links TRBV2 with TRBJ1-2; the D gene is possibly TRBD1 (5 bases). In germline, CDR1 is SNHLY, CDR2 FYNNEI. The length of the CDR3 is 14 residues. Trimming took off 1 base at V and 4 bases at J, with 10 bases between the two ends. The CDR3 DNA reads TGTGCCAGCAGTGAAGGATGGCAGGGCTATGGCTACACCTTC. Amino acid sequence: CASSEGWQGYGYTF.

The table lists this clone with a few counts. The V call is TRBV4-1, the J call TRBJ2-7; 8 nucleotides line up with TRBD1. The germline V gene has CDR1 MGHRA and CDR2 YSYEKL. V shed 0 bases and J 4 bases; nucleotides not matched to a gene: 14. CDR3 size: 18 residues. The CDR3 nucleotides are TGCGCCAGCAGCCAAGATCGTGGCAGGGGGCGTGCTTGGTACGAGCAGTACTTC. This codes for CASSQDRGRGRAWYEQYF.

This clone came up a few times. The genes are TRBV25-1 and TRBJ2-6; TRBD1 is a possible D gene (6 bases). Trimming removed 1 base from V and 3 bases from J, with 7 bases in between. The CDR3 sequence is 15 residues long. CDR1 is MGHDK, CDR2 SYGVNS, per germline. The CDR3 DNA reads TGTGCCAGCAGTGAATTCAGGGGTGGGGCCAACGTCCTGACTTTC. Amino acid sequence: CASSEFRGGANVLTF.

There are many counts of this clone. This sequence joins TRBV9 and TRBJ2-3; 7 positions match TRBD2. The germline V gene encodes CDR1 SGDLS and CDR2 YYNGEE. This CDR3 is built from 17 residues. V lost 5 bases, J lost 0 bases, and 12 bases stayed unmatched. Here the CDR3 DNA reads TGTGCCAGCAGGGTCCCTCGGACTAGGGCTAGCACAGATACGCAGTATTTT. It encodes CASRVPRTRASTDTQYF. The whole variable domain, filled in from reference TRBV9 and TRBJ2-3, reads DSGVTQTPKHLITATGQRVTLRCSPRSGDLSVYWYQQSLDQGLQFLIQYYNGEERAKGNILERFSAQQFPDLHSELNLSSLELGDSALYFCASRVPRTRASTDTQYFGPGTRLTVL.

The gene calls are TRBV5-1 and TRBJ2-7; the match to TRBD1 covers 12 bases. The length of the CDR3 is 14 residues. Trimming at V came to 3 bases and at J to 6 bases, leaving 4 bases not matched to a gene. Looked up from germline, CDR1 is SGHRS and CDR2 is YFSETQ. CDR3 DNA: TGCGCCAGCAGCTACCGGGACAGGGGGCTCGAGCAGTACTTC. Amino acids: CASSYRDRGLEQYF.

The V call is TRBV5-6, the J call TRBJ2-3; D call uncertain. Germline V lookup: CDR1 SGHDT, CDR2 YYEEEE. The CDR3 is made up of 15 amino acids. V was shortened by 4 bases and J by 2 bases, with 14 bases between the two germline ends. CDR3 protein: CASSETGLSTDTQYF. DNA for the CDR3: TGTGCCAGCAGCGAAACGGGCCTCTCCACAGATACGCAGTATTTT.

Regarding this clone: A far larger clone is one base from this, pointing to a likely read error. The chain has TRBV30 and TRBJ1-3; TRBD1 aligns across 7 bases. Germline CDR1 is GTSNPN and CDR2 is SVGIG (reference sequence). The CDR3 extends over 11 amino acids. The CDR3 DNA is TGTGTCTATCCGGACAGGAACACCATATATTTT. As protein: CVYPDRNTIYF. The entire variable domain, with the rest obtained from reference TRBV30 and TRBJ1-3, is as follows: SQTIHQWPATLVQPVGSPLSLECTVEGTSNPNLYWYRQAAGRGLQLLFYSVGIGQISSEVPQNLSASRPQDRQFILSSKKLLLSDSGFYLCVYPDRNTIYFGEGSWLTVV.

The CDR3 DNA is TGTGCCAGCTCCCGGAACTACAATGAGCAGTTCTTC. Translating it yields CASSRNYNEQFF. V and J are TRBV18 and TRBJ2-1; no reliable D call. V was pared by 6 bases and J by 3 bases, with 6 bases between. Per germline, CDR1 KGHSH and CDR2 LQKENI. The CDR3 extends over 12 amino acids.

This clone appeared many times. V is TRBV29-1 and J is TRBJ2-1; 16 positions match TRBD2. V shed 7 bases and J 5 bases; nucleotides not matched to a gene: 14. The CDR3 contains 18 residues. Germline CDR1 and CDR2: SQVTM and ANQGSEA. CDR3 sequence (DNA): TGCAGCGCCCGACCTGGGACTAGCGGGAGGGTTGAGGACAATGAGCAGTTCTTC. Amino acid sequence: CSARPGTSGRVEDNEQFF.

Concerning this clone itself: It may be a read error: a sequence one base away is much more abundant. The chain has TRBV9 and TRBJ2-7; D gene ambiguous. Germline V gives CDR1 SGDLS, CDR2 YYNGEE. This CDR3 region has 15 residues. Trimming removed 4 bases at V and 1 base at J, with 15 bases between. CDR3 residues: CASSQEGDVSYEQYF. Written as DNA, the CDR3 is TGTGCCAGCAGCCAAGAAGGAGATGTATCCTACGAGCAGTACTTC.

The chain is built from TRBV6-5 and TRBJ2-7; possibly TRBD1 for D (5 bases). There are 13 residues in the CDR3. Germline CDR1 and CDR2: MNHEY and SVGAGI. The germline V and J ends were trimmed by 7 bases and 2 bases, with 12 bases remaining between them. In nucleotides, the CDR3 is TGTGCCAGCAAGGGGCAAGCACCCTACGAGCAGTACTTC. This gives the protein CASKGQAPYEQYF.

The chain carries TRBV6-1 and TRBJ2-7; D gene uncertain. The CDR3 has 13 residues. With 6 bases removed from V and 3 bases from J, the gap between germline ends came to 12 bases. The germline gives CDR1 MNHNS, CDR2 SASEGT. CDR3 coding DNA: TGTGCCAGCAGCCTCGGACCGGTCTACGAGCAGTACTTC. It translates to CASSLGPVYEQYF.

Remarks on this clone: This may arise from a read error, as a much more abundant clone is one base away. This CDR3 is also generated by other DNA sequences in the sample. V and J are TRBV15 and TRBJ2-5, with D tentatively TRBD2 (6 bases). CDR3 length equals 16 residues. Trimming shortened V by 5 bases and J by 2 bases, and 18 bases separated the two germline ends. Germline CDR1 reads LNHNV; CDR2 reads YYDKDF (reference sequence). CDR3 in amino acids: CATSGTPLTDQETQYF. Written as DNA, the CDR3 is TGTGCCACCAGCGGGACTCCCCTGACAGATCAAGAGACCCAGTACTTC.

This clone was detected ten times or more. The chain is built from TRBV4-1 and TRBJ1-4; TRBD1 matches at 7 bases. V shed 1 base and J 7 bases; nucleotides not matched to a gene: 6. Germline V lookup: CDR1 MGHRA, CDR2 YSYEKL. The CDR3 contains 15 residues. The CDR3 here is CASSQARDSTEKLFF. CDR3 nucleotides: TGCGCCAGCAGCCAAGCCCGGGACAGCACTGAAAAACTGTTTTTT.

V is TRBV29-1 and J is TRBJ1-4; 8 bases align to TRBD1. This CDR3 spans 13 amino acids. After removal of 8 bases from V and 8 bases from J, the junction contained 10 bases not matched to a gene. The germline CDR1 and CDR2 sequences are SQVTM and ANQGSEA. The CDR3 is CSIAGTGREKLFF. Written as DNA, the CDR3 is TGCAGCATCGCCGGGACAGGTCGCGAAAAACTGTTTTTT. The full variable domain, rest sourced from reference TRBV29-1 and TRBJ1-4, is SAVISQKPSRDICQRGTSLTIQCQVDSQVTMMFWYRQQPGQSLTLIATANQGSEATYESGFVIDKFPISRPNLTFSTLTVSNMSPEDSSIYLCSIAGTGREKLFFGSGTQLSVL.

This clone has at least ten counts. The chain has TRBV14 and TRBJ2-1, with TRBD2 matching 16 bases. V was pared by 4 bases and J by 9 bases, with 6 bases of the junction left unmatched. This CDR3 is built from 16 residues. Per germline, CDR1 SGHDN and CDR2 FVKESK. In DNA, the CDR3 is TGTGCCAGCAGCCGGCAGGGACTAGCGGGAGGGGGTGAGCAGTTCTTC. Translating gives CASSRQGLAGGGEQFF. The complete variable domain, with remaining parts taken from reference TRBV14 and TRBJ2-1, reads EAGVTQFPSHSVIEKGQTVTLRCDPISGHDNLYWYRRVMGKEIKFLLHFVKESKQDESGMPNNRFLAERTGGTYSTLKVQPAELEDSGVYFCASSRQGLAGGGEQFFGPGTRLTVL.

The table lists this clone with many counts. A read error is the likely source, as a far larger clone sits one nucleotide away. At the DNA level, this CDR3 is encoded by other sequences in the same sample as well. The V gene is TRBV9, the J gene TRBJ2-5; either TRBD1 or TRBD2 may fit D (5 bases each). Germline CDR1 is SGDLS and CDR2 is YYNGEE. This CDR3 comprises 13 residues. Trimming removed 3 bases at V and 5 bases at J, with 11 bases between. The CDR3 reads CASSAQGGETQYF. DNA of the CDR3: TGTGCCAGCAGCGCCCAGGGCGGGGAGACCCAGTACTTC.

This chain's CDR3 is CASSRVRLAGAGGELFF. For the CDR3, the DNA is TGTGCCAGCAGTAGGGTGCGGCTAGCGGGAGCGGGCGGGGAGCTGTTTTTT. The chain has TRBV2 and TRBJ2-2, with 10 positions matching TRBD2. The V and J ends lost 5 bases and 7 bases, in that order; junction bases with no gene match: 13. CDR1 and CDR2 from the germline V gene are SNHLY and FYNNEI. This CDR3 spans 17 amino acids.

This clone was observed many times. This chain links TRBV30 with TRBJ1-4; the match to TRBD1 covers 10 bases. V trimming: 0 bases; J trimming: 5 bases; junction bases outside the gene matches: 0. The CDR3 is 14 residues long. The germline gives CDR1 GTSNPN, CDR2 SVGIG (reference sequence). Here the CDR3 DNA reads TGTGCCTGGAGTGTGGGACAGGGGAATGAAAAACTGTTTTTT. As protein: CAWSVGQGNEKLFF.

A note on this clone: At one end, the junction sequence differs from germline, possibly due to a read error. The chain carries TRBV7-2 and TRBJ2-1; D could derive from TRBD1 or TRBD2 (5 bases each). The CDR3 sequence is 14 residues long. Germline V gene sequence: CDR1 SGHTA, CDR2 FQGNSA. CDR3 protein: CASSQFSTGPVVVF. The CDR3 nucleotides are TGTGCCAGCAGCCAGTTTAGTACGGGGCCGGTGGTGGTCTTC.